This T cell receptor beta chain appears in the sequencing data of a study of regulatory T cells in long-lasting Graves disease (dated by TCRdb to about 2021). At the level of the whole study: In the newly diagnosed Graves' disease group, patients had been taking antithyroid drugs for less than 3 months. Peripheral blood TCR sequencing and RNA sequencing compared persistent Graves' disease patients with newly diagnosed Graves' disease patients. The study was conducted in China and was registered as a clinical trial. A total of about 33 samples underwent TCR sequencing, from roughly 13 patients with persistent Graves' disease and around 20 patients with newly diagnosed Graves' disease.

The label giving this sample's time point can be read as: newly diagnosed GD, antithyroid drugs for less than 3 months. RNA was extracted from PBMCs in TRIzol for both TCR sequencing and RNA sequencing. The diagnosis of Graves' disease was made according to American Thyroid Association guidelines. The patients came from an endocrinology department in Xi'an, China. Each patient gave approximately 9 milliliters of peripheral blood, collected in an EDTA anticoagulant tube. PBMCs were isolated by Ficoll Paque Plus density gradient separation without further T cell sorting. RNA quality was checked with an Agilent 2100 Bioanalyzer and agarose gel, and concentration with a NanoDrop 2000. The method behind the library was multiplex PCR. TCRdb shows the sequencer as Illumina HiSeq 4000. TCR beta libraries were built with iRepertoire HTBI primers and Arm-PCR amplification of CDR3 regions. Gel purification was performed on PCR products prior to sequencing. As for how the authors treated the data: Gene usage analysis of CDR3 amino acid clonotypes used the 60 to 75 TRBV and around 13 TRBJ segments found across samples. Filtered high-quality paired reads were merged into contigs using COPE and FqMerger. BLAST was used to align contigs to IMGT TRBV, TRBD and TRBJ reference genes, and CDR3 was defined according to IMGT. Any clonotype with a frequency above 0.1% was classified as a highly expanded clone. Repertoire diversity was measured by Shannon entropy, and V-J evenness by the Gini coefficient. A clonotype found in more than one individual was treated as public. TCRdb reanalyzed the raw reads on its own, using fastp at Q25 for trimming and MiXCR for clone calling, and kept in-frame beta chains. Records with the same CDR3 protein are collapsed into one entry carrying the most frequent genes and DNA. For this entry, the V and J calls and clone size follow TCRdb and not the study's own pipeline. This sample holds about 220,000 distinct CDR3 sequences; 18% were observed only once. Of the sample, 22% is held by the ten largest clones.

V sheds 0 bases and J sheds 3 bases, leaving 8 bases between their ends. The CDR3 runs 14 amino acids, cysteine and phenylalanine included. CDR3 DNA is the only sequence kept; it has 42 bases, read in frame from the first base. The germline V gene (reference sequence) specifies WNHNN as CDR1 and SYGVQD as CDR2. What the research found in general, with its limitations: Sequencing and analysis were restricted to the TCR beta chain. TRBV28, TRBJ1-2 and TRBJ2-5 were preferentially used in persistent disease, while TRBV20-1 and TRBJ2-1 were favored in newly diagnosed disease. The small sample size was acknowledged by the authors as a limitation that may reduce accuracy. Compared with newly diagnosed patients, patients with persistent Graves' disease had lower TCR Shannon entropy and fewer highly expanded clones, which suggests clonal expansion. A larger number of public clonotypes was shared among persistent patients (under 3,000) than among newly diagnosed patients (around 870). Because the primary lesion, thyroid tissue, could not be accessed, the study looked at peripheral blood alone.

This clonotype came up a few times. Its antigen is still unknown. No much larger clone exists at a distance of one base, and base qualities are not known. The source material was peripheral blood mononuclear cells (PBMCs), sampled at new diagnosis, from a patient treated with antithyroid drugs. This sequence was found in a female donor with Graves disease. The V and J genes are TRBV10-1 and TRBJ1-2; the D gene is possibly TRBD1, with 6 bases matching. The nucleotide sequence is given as TGCGCCAGCAGTGAGTCACAGGGACACTATGGCTACACCTTC. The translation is CASSESQGHYGYTF.